The rows below give T cell receptor beta chains drawn from one sample of a study of T cells in Graves' hyperthyroidism and ophthalmopathy. Each CDR3 protein gets one entry after TCRdb re-called the multiplex PCR reads with MiXCR. The table has about 760,000 distinct CDR3 sequences, around a third seen once. Material for sequencing was blood. These receptors all come from a woman aged 40 to 50 with Graves' hyperthyroidism. CDR3s leave out the opening cysteine and the closing phenylalanine or tryptophan. The size entry is marked missing in some rows and otherwise reads once, few, many or a size class.

abundance: many; v_gene: TRBV7-6; j_gene: TRBJ1-1; CDR3aa: ASSLGPGQGQSRI
abundance: few; v_gene: TRBV5-8; j_gene: TRBJ2-6; CDR3aa: ASSNLYSGANVLT
abundance: .; v_gene: TRBV12-3/TRBV12-4; j_gene: TRBJ1-2; CDR3aa: ASSLTVAGYGYT
abundance: many; v_gene: TRBV7-2; j_gene: TRBJ2-7; CDR3aa: ASSEPGQGYEQY
abundance: .; v_gene: TRBV5-4; j_gene: TRBJ2-7; CDR3aa: ASSLLVRGEQY
abundance: many; v_gene: TRBV7-9; j_gene: TRBJ1-2; CDR3aa: ASTNDPFYGYT
abundance: .; v_gene: TRBV25-1; j_gene: TRBJ1-6; CDR3aa: ASSSSGQDNSPLH
abundance: .; v_gene: TRBV11-3; j_gene: TRBJ1-2; CDR3aa: ASSPTGHGYT
abundance: many; v_gene: TRBV7-8; j_gene: TRBJ1-2; CDR3aa: ASSPPGRGGGYT
abundance: few; v_gene: TRBV6-6; j_gene: TRBJ1-6; CDR3aa: ASTHDLRDRHSPLH
abundance: .; v_gene: TRBV20-1; j_gene: TRBJ1-1; CDR3aa: SVPSVGSSEAF
abundance: few; v_gene: TRBV16; j_gene: TRBJ2-7; CDR3aa: ASSESTGWSEQY
abundance: .; v_gene: TRBV4-3; j_gene: TRBJ2-6; CDR3aa: ASSQETGGFSGANVLT
abundance: once; v_gene: TRBV7-6; j_gene: TRBJ2-5; CDR3aa: ASSLGSGGADRETQY
abundance: few; v_gene: TRBV12-3/TRBV12-4; j_gene: TRBJ1-1; CDR3aa: ASSSPPVGTTEAF
abundance: .; v_gene: TRBV20-1; j_gene: TRBJ2-5; CDR3aa: SARDGLGGWETQY
abundance: few; v_gene: TRBV5-4; j_gene: TRBJ2-7; CDR3aa: ASSFLPTSWNEQY
abundance: .; v_gene: TRBV20-1; j_gene: TRBJ2-7; CDR3aa: SARSPLAEFYEQY
abundance: .; v_gene: TRBV6-5; j_gene: TRBJ1-2; CDR3aa: ASRSGQGVEGYT
abundance: many; v_gene: TRBV7-2; j_gene: TRBJ2-7; CDR3aa: ASSSPGTATYEQY
abundance: .; v_gene: TRBV7-9; j_gene: TRBJ1-4; CDR3aa: ASSQYGGATNEKLF
abundance: .; v_gene: TRBV4-2; j_gene: TRBJ2-7; CDR3aa: ASSQESSGTSYEQY
abundance: .; v_gene: TRBV20-1; j_gene: TRBJ2-2; CDR3aa: STIPVEGVTGELF
abundance: once; v_gene: TRBV12-3/TRBV12-4; j_gene: TRBJ1-3; CDR3aa: ASSYTVPRGSGNTIY
abundance: few; v_gene: TRBV7-2; j_gene: TRBJ1-1; CDR3aa: ASRSGGRFTEAF
abundance: many; v_gene: TRBV25-1; j_gene: TRBJ1-2; CDR3aa: ASSYVGGYDGYT
abundance: .; v_gene: TRBV7-9; j_gene: TRBJ1-2; CDR3aa: ASSPRTGSLHYGYT
abundance: many; v_gene: TRBV25-1; j_gene: TRBJ2-5; CDR3aa: ASSEYLGVEETQY
abundance: few; v_gene: TRBV12-3/TRBV12-4; j_gene: TRBJ1-1; CDR3aa: ASSALRGTEAF
abundance: .; v_gene: TRBV5-8; j_gene: TRBJ2-7; CDR3aa: ASSLGLAESYEQY
abundance: .; v_gene: TRBV12-3/TRBV12-4; j_gene: TRBJ1-5; CDR3aa: ASSLKGVGYQPQH
abundance: .; v_gene: TRBV11-1; j_gene: TRBJ2-7; CDR3aa: ASSVQAGGSSYEQY
abundance: .; v_gene: TRBV12-3/TRBV12-4; j_gene: TRBJ2-5; CDR3aa: ASSSRVNQETQY
abundance: many; v_gene: TRBV29-1; j_gene: TRBJ2-7; CDR3aa: SVGGGQGLEQY
abundance: .; v_gene: TRBV6-5; j_gene: TRBJ1-1; CDR3aa: ASSYSSGASEAF
abundance: many; v_gene: TRBV7-9; j_gene: TRBJ1-1; CDR3aa: ASSTRAGDTEAF
abundance: few; v_gene: TRBV10-3; j_gene: TRBJ2-2; CDR3aa: AISGEGTRYNEQF
abundance: .; v_gene: TRBV5-1; j_gene: TRBJ2-2; CDR3aa: ASHVGQGNTGELF
abundance: many; v_gene: TRBV9; j_gene: TRBJ1-1; CDR3aa: ASSVGGERTEAF
abundance: once; v_gene: TRBV11-2; j_gene: TRBJ2-3; CDR3aa: ASSSLREHTDTQY
abundance: .; v_gene: TRBV11-2; j_gene: TRBJ2-6; CDR3aa: ASRSTGTGANVLT
abundance: .; v_gene: TRBV7-9; j_gene: TRBJ2-5; CDR3aa: ASSLRAGVPQETQY
abundance: .; v_gene: TRBV7-9; j_gene: .; CDR3aa: ASSLPGLAGAGEQF
abundance: many; v_gene: TRBV25-1; j_gene: TRBJ1-1; CDR3aa: ASIPSIGLAEAF
abundance: many; v_gene: TRBV7-9; j_gene: TRBJ1-1; CDR3aa: ASRTGTGWNTEAF
abundance: few; v_gene: TRBV20-1; j_gene: TRBJ1-1; CDR3aa: SADGETEAF
abundance: .; v_gene: TRBV20-1; j_gene: TRBJ1-5; CDR3aa: SASGGNKNQPQH
abundance: few; v_gene: TRBV4-3; j_gene: TRBJ1-2; CDR3aa: ASSQGQGEGYGYT
abundance: many; v_gene: TRBV10-1; j_gene: TRBJ2-7; CDR3aa: ASSDSGAREQY
abundance: .; v_gene: TRBV15; j_gene: TRBJ1-1; CDR3aa: ATGSRRSQGPEAF
abundance: .; v_gene: TRBV7-2; j_gene: TRBJ1-3; CDR3aa: ASSPSPGTAGNTIY